A single sample gave rise to the 5 T cell receptor beta chains below, sequenced in a study of blood T cell repertoires in COVID-19. Profiled with immunoSEQ multiplex PCR; TCRdb holds only in-frame clones, not every one. The table has 25,000 to 35,000 clones, 85% to 90% seen once; the top ten hold roughly 24%. The sequenced sample was peripheral blood. These receptor sequences come from a human donor in a cohort sampled during active COVID-19.

This clone was recorded once. The J gene is TRBJ1-4, the V gene TRBV5-6, with D unclear. Trimming left V 0 bases short and J 10 bases short, with 13 bases between. CDR1 and CDR2 from the germline V gene are SGHDT and YYEEEE. The CDR3 sequence is 14 residues long. CDR3 sequence reads: CASSLGGSVGKLFF. As DNA, the CDR3 is TGTGCCAGCAGCTTGGGAGGATCCGTGGGAAAACTGTTTTTT.

CDR3 sequence (DNA): TGCGCCAGCAGCTTGGCACAGGGGAACGGTCATGGGGCCAACGTCCTGACTTTC. The encoded protein is CASSLAQGNGHGANVLTF. The chain employs TRBV5-1 and TRBJ2-6; 7 bases are shared with TRBD1. The V gene end was trimmed by 0 bases and the J gene end by 3 bases; junction bases not matched to a gene: 9. CDR3 size: 18 residues. CDR1 and CDR2 from the germline V gene are SGHRS and YFSETQ. Full variable domain (missing parts from reference TRBV5-1 and TRBJ2-6): KAGVTQTPRYLIKTRGQQVTLSCSPISGHRSVSWYQQTPGQGLQFLFEYFSETQRNKGNFPGRFSGRQFSNSRSEMNVSTLELGDSALYLCASSLAQGNGHGANVLTFGAGSRLTVL.

The CDR3 loop reads CASSKSLHSNQPQHF. The CDR3 DNA sequence: TGTGCCAGCAGCAAATCACTGCATAGCAATCAGCCCCAGCATTTT. This sequence joins TRBV21-1 and TRBJ1-5. TRBV21-1 counts as a pseudogene. The CDR3 sequence is 15 residues long.

The rearrangement uses TRBV19 and TRBJ2-2; unclear D gene. V lost 2 bases and J lost 2, with 9 bases in between. The germline gives CDR1 LNHDA, CDR2 SQIVND (reference sequence). The CDR3 has 15 amino acids. The CDR3 loop reads CASSIQRINTGELFF. CDR3 sequence (DNA): TGTGCCAGTAGTATACAGAGGATTAACACCGGGGAGCTGTTTTTT.

This chain uses TRBV6-2 or TRBV6-3 with TRBJ1-2; the match to TRBD1 covers 7 bases. CDR1 is MNHEY, CDR2 SVGEGT, per germline. This CDR3 is built from 20 residues. V gave up 5 bases and J gave up 0 bases; unmatched junction bases: 21. CDR3 region: CASSHIRGQPREGTNYGYTF. CDR3 nucleotides: TGTGCCAGCAGTCATATCCGGGGACAGCCCCGGGAAGGGACTAACTATGGCTACACCTTC.